This section outlines one T cell receptor (beta chain) sequence together with its context. What it recognizes is unknown. Cells sorted as Tregs were CD4+, CD25+ and CD127-/low. Study conclusions and caveats: The larger-cohort validation was restricted to a single TCR beta V-J rearrangement rather than whole repertoires.

Full-length variable regions came from constant-region reverse primers plus semi-nested Nested Universal Primer A PCR. From the 5' RACE reads, TCRdb called clonotypes with MiXCR, one entry per CDR3 protein. The repertoire consists of fewer than 12,000 distinct CDR3 sequences, with roughly 17% occurring once and the leading ten covering about 3.8%. This TCR was sampled from a female donor with breast cancer. The sequencing input was Tregs sorted from a lymph node.

As DNA, the CDR3 is TGTGCCAGCAGCTTAGTTTGGCCCCCAGTTTCGGAGAGGAACACCGGGGAGCTGTTTTTT. Translation: CASSLVWPPVSERNTGELFF. The rearrangement joins TRBV7-2 to TRBJ2-2; no firm D call. Germline lookup yields CDR1 SGHTA and CDR2 FQGNSA. The V end lost 1 base, the J end lost 1 base, and 22 bases lay between the germline ends. The CDR3 runs to 20 residues.